Listed here are 3 T cell receptor beta chains from one sample, sequenced in a study of blood T cells in healthy people across ages. Using a J-beta primer mix together with a sample-barcoded 5' primer, a second PCR was run for about 6 to 12 cycles. From the 5' RACE reads, TCRdb called clonotypes with MiXCR, one entry per CDR3 protein. The sample lists approximately 490,000 distinct CDR3 sequences, 20% to 30% seen once, with roughly 9.4% in the top ten. These same records also appear under a second study, on T cells of mothers and their children.

Sequenced material: blood. These receptors all come from a boy between 10 and 17 years old in good health.

This chain joins TRBV4-3 and TRBJ2-7, with D hard to call. V lost 0 bases, J lost 7 bases, and 22 bases lay in between. The CDR3 extends over 17 amino acids. Per the germline V gene, CDR1 is LGHNA and CDR2 is YSLEER. The chain's CDR3 is CASSQDPTFDPDGEQYF. Written as DNA, the CDR3 is TGCGCCAGCAGCCAAGATCCCACCTTCGACCCGGACGGTGAGCAGTACTTC.

The V and J genes are TRBV6-1 and TRBJ2-1; TRBD2 aligns across 7 bases. From germline, CDR1 is MNHNS and CDR2 SASEGT. V gave up 0 bases and J gave up 0 bases; unmatched junction bases: 5. CDR3 length equals 17 residues. CDR3 protein: CASSEAERGSSYNEQFF. CDR3 nucleotides: TGTGCCAGCAGTGAAGCGGAGCGGGGCAGCTCCTACAATGAGCAGTTCTTC.

This clonotype was found a few times. J is TRBJ2-7 and V is TRBV20-1; tentative D call: TRBD1 (5 bases). Germline V CDR1 and CDR2: DFQATT, SNEGSKA (reference sequence). The length of the CDR3 is 13 residues. The germline V and J ends were trimmed by 3 bases and 3 bases, with 12 bases remaining between them. The CDR3 is CSASPDRNYEQYF. The CDR3 nucleotides are TGCAGTGCTAGTCCCGACAGAAACTACGAGCAGTACTTC.